The 21 T cell receptor beta chains given below trace back to one sample, sequenced in a study of blood T cell repertoires in COVID-19. Repertoires were generated with immunoSEQ multiplex PCR, while TCRdb's copy carries only in-frame clones and drops some. The profile shows over 50,000 clones, approximately 86% of them singletons. Sequenced sample: peripheral blood. The receptor set was obtained from a human donor in a cohort sampled during active COVID-19.

J is TRBJ1-2 and V is TRBV4-2; no clear D. The CDR3 consists of 15 residues. From germline, CDR1 is LGHNA and CDR2 YNFKEQ. V lost 4 bases, J lost 0 bases, and 12 bases lay in between. The CDR3: CASSPPGTANYGYTF. CDR3 nucleotide sequence: TGTGCCAGCAGCCCACCTGGAACAGCTAACTATGGCTACACCTTC.

The V and J genes are TRBV15 and TRBJ1-2; possibly TRBD1 for D (5 bases). Germline V CDR1 and CDR2: LNHNV, YYDKDF (reference sequence). The CDR3 length is 14 residues. V was shortened by 2 bases and J by 6 bases, with 13 bases between the two germline ends. This CDR3 is CATSRRGTANGYTF. As DNA, the CDR3 is TGTGCCACCAGCAGACGAGGGACTGCGAATGGCTACACCTTC.

This clone was found once. The chain is built from TRBV5-4 and TRBJ1-6; TRBD1 might be the D (5 bases). The germline V gene has CDR1 SGHNT and CDR2 YYREEE (reference sequence). Trimming left V 4 bases short and J 0 bases short, with 11 bases between. The CDR3 contains 16 residues. CDR3: CASSIGGSSYNSPLHF. DNA of the CDR3: TGTGCCAGCAGCATCGGGGGGAGCTCCTATAATTCACCCCTCCACTTT.

The V gene is TRBV7-9, the J gene TRBJ1-1; weak D call: TRBD1 (6 bases). V was pared by 4 bases and J by 2 bases, with 11 bases between. CDR1 SEHNR and CDR2 FQNEAQ come from the germline V gene (reference sequence). CDR3 length: 14 residues. CDR3 protein: CASSSHRVNTEAFF. DNA for the CDR3: TGTGCCAGCAGCTCGCACAGGGTCAACACTGAAGCTTTCTTT.

The rearrangement links TRBV11-2 to TRBJ2-3; the D gene is possibly TRBD1 (5 bases). V was pared by 2 bases and J by 4 bases, with 7 bases between. The CDR3 is made up of 13 amino acids. Germline V gives CDR1 SGHAT, CDR2 FQNNGV. The CDR3 coding sequence is TGTGCCAGCAGCTTACAGGGCCCAGATACGCAGTATTTT. It is translated as CASSLQGPDTQYF. Looking up the rest from reference TRBV11-2 and TRBJ2-3 gives the full variable domain: EAGVAQSPRYKIIEKRQSVAFWCNPISGHATLYWYQQILGQGPKLLIQFQNNGVVDDSQLPKDRFSAERLKGVDSTLKIQPAKLEDSAVYLCASSLQGPDTQYFGPGTRLTVL.

This chain uses TRBV11-2 with TRBJ1-3, with TRBD1 matching 8 bases. The CDR3 is made up of 15 amino acids. CDR1 is SGHAT, CDR2 FQNNGV, per germline. V trimming: 5 bases; J trimming: 4 bases; junction bases outside the gene matches: 7. The CDR3 reads CASSQPDRGGNTIYF. CDR3 bases: TGTGCCAGCAGCCAACCTGACAGGGGAGGAAACACCATATATTTT.

The rearrangement links TRBV28 to TRBJ2-1, with D hard to call. This CDR3 region has 13 residues. The germline V gene has CDR1 MDHEN and CDR2 SYDVKM. The V gene lost 6 bases and the J gene lost 6 bases, with 12 bases spanning the gap. CDR3 in amino acids: CASSLRMPNEQFF. The CDR3 DNA reads as TGTGCCAGCAGCCTGAGGATGCCCAATGAGCAGTTCTTC. Drawing the rest from reference TRBV28 and TRBJ2-1, the complete variable domain is DVKVTQSSRYLVKRTGEKVFLECVQDMDHENMFWYRQDPGLGLRLIYFSYDVKMKEKGDIPEGYSVSREKKERFSLILESASTNQTSMYLCASSLRMPNEQFFGPGTRLTVL.

The V gene is TRBV28, the J gene TRBJ1-1, with D possibly matching TRBD1 (5 bases). The CDR3 extends over 12 amino acids. Trimming left V 8 bases short and J 11 bases short, with 18 bases between. Germline V lookup: CDR1 MDHEN, CDR2 SYDVKM. CDR3 amino acids: CASRTPGTSAFF. The CDR3 DNA follows: TGTGCCAGCCGAACCCCGGGGACTTCGGCTTTCTTT. Full variable domain (rest looked up from reference TRBV28 and TRBJ1-1): DVKVTQSSRYLVKRTGEKVFLECVQDMDHENMFWYRQDPGLGLRLIYFSYDVKMKEKGDIPEGYSVSREKKERFSLILESASTNQTSMYLCASRTPGTSAFFGQGTRLTVV.

The chain joins TRBV3-1 (or the pseudogene TRBV3-2) to TRBJ2-3, with 13 bases identical to TRBD2. In germline, CDR1 is LGHDT, CDR2 YNNKEL (reference sequence). The V gene end was trimmed by 5 bases and the J gene end by 3 bases; junction bases not matched to a gene: 17. The CDR3 has 20 residues. CDR3 amino acids: CASSADPWTSGGRMTDTQYF. In DNA, the CDR3 is TGTGCCAGCAGCGCCGATCCCTGGACTAGCGGGGGAAGAATGACAGATACGCAGTATTTT.

This chain links TRBV7-2 with TRBJ2-1; no definite D call. The ends were cut back, 4 bases at V and 11 bases at J, with 15 bases in the middle. The CDR3 extends over 13 amino acids. Germline lookup yields CDR1 SGHTA and CDR2 FQGNSA. This CDR3 reads CASSSPPVFKQFF. For the CDR3, the DNA is TGTGCCAGCAGCTCCCCCCCGGTTTTTAAGCAGTTCTTC.

The genes are TRBV5-6 and TRBJ1-2; D gene ambiguous. The germline gives CDR1 SGHDT, CDR2 YYEEEE. Trimming left V 4 bases short and J 7 bases short, with 8 bases between. The CDR3 is 11 residues long. CDR3 DNA sequence: TGTGCCAGCAGCCTGCGGGGTGGCTACACCTTC. Translation gives CASSLRGGYTF.

This sequence joins TRBV28 and TRBJ1-5; TRBD1 might be the D (6 bases). The CDR3 runs 16 residues. Germline CDR1 reads MDHEN; CDR2 reads SYDVKM. V was cut by 5 bases and J by 6 bases, with 20 bases left in between. CDR3 in DNA: TGTGCCAGCAGTCACCGCGGGGGGCCGCTGGGTCAGCCCCAGCATTTT. Its protein is CASSHRGGPLGQPQHF.

The chain joins TRBV6-1 to TRBJ2-6; D is unresolved. Germline CDR1 reads MNHNS; CDR2 reads SASEGT. The CDR3 extends over 18 amino acids. With 4 bases removed from V and 0 bases from J, the gap between germline ends came to 16 bases. DNA of the CDR3: TGTGCCAGCAGTGTCCGTCAGCTACTAAGCTCTGGGGCCAACGTCCTGACTTTC. Protein sequence: CASSVRQLLSSGANVLTF.

The chain links TRBV7-2 to TRBJ2-5; 12 bases line up with TRBD2. There are 17 residues in the CDR3. Germline loops: CDR1 SGHTA, CDR2 FQGNSA. V lost 6 bases and J lost 0; bases outside the gene matches: 8. The DNA of the CDR3 is TGTGCCAGCAGTTTCAGACTAGCGGGAGCGAACCAAGAGACCCAGTACTTC. Its translation is CASSFRLAGANQETQYF. The whole variable domain, remainder taken from reference TRBV7-2 and TRBJ2-5, is GAGVSQSPSNKVTEKGKDVELRCDPISGHTALYWYRQSLGQGLEFLIYFQGNSAPDKSGLPSDRFSAERTGGSVSTLTIQRTQQEDSAVYLCASSFRLAGANQETQYFGPGTRLLVL.

This chain uses TRBV15 with TRBJ2-6; possible D gene TRBD2, 5 bases. CDR3 size: 15 residues. The germline V gene has CDR1 LNHNV and CDR2 YYDKDF (reference sequence). Trimming removed 5 bases at V and 2 bases at J, with 10 bases between. For the CDR3, the DNA is TGTGCCACCAGCCCCGGACTGGCTGGGGCCAACGTCCTGACTTTC. This encodes CATSPGLAGANVLTF.

The rearrangement uses TRBV24-1 and TRBJ2-3; 7 bases match TRBD1. Losses at the gene ends were 0 bases for V and 7 bases for J; bases not matched to a gene: 9. Germline V lookup: CDR1 KGHDR, CDR2 SFDVKD. The CDR3 contains 16 residues. This chain's CDR3 is CATSDLQGGVKNTQYF. The CDR3 nucleotides are TGTGCCACCAGTGATTTGCAAGGGGGCGTTAAAAATACGCAGTATTTT.

This clone was recorded only once. The chain joins TRBV7-9 to TRBJ2-7; D is unresolved. Germline V gene data show CDR1 as SEHNR and CDR2 as FQNEAQ (reference sequence). The CDR3 is 14 residues long. With 2 bases removed from V and 0 bases from J, the gap between germline ends came to 8 bases. CDR3 protein: CASSLPASSYEQYF. DNA for the CDR3: TGTGCCAGCAGCTTACCAGCGTCCTCCTACGAGCAGTACTTC.

The CDR3, as DNA: TGTGCCAGCAGCTCCCCCGGGACAGGGCCTTCCTACGAGCAGTACTTC. This codes for CASSSPGTGPSYEQYF. V is TRBV28 and J is TRBJ2-7; 9 bases fit TRBD1. The germline CDR1 and CDR2 sequences are MDHEN and SYDVKM. Trimming cost V 6 bases and J 1 base; bases outside gene matches: 10. This CDR3 has 16 residues.

V and J are TRBV5-4 and TRBJ1-1; TRBD1 agrees at 8 bases. CDR1 is SGHNT, CDR2 YYREEE, per germline (reference sequence). The trim removed 2 bases at V and 0 bases at J, leaving 3 bases unmatched. This CDR3 spans 15 amino acids. The DNA for the CDR3 is TGTGCCAGCAGCTTTTGGACAGGGATGAACACTGAAGCTTTCTTT. Translated, it gives CASSFWTGMNTEAFF.

V gene TRBV27 combines with J gene TRBJ2-1; TRBD2 matches at 7 bases. CDR3 length: 16 amino acids. The V gene's germline CDR1 is MNHEY and CDR2 SMNVEV (reference sequence). Unmatched junction bases numbered 8, after V lost 2 bases and J lost 4 bases. Here the CDR3 reads CASSLTLAANYNEQFF. CDR3 DNA: TGTGCCAGCAGTTTAACCCTAGCGGCCAATTACAATGAGCAGTTCTTC.

The chain combines TRBV7-8 with TRBJ2-1; 11 bases are shared with TRBD2. Trimming took 4 bases from V and 8 from J; bases not matched to a gene: 10. The CDR3 totals 16 residues. CDR1 is SGHVS, CDR2 FQNEAQ, per germline. CDR3 amino acids: CASSSLTSGSRYEQFF. In DNA, the CDR3 is TGTGCCAGCAGCTCCCTAACTAGCGGGAGTAGGTATGAGCAGTTCTTC.